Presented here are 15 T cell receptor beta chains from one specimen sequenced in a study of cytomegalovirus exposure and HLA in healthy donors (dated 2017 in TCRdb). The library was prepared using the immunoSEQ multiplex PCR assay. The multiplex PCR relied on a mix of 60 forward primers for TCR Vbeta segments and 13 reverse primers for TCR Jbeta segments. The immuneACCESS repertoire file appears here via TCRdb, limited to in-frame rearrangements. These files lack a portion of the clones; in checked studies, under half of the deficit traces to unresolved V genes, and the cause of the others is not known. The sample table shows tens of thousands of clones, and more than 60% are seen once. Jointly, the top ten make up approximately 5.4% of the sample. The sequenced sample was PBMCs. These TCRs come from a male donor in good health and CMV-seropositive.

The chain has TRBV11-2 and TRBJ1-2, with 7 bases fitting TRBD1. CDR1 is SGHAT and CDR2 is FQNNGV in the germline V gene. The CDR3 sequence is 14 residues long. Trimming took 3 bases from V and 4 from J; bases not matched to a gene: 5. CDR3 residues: CASSFQQGPYGYTF. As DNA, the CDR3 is TGTGCCAGCAGCTTCCAACAGGGGCCCTATGGCTACACCTTC.

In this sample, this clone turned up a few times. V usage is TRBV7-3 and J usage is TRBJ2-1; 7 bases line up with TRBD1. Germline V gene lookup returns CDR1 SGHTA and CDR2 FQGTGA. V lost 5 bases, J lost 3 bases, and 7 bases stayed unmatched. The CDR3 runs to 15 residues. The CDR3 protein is CASSPSGTDYNEQFF. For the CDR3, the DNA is TGTGCCAGCAGCCCAAGTGGGACAGACTACAATGAGCAGTTCTTC.

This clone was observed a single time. The CDR3 here is CASSSAAGLAGELFF. CDR3 DNA: TGCGCCAGCAGCTCGGCGGCTGGGTTGGCCGGGGAGCTGTTTTTT. The V gene is TRBV5-1, the J gene TRBJ2-2, with D unclear. Germline lookup yields CDR1 SGHRS and CDR2 YFSETQ. This CDR3 comprises 15 residues. V lost 3 bases, J lost 6 bases, and 15 bases lay in between.

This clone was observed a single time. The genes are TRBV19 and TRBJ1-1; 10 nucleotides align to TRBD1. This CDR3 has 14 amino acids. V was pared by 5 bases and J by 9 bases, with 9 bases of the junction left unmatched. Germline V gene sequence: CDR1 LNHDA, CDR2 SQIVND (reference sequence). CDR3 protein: CASSADRGLSQAFF. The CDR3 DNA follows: TGTGCCAGTAGTGCAGACAGGGGGCTCAGTCAAGCTTTCTTT.

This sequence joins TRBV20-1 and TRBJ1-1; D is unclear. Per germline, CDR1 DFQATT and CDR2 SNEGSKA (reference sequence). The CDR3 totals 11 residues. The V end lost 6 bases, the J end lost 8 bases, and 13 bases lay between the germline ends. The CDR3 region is CSARDSPEAFF. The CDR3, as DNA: TGCAGTGCCCGTGACTCTCCAGAAGCTTTCTTT.

In DNA form, the CDR3 reads TGTGCCAGCCGGACGGGGAACACCATATATTTT. Residues: CASRTGNTIYF. The V gene is TRBV7-2, the J gene TRBJ1-3; D unclear. Germline assignment: CDR1 SGHTA and CDR2 FQGNSA. CDR3 length: 11 amino acids. The V and J ends lost 8 bases and 7 bases respectively, with 9 bases between them.

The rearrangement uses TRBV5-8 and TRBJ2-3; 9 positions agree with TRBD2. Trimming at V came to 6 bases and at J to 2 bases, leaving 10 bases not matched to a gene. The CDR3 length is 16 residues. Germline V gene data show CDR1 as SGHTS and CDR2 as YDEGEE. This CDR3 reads CASNPMTSGPTDTQYF. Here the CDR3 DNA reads TGTGCCAGCAACCCGATGACTAGCGGACCCACAGATACGCAGTATTTT.

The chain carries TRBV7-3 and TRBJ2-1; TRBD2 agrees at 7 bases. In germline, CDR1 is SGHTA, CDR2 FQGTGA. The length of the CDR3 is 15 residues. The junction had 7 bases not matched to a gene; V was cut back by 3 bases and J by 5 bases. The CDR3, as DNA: TGTGCCAGCAGCTTCGAGCGACTAGCTAACAATGAGCAGTTCTTC. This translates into CASSFERLANNEQFF. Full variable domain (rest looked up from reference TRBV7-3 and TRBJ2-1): GAGVSQTPSNKVTEKGKYVELRCDPISGHTALYWYRQSLGQGPEFLIYFQGTGAADDSGLPNDRFFAVRPEGSVSTLKIQRTERGDSAVYLCASSFERLANNEQFFGPGTRLTVL.

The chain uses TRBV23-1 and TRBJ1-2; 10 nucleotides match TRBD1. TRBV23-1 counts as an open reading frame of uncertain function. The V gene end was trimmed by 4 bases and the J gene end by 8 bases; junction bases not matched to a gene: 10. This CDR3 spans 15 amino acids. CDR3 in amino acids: CASSRDPGQGCGYTF. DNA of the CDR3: TGCGCCAGCAGTCGCGACCCGGGACAGGGGTGCGGCTACACCTTC.

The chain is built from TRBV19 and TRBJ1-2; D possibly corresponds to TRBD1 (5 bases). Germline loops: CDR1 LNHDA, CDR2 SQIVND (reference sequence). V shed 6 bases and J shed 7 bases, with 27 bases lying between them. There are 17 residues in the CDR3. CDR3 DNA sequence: TGTGCCAGTAGGCATGGAAGTGGGAGGGGACTACCAAGTGGCTACACCTTC. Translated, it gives CASRHGSGRGLPSGYTF.

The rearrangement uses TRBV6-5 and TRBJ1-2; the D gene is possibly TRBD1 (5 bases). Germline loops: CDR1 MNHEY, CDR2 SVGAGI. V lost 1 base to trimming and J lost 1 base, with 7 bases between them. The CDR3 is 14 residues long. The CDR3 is CASSYLQDNYGYTF. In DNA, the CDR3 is TGTGCCAGCAGTTACTTACAGGATAACTATGGCTACACCTTC.

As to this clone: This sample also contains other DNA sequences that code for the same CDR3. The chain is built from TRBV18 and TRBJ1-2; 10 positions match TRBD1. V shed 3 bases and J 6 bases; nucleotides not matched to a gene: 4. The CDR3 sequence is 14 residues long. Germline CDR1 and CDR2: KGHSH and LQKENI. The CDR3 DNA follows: TGTGCCAGCTCACCCGCGGACAGGGGGGATGGCTACACCTTC. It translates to CASSPADRGDGYTF.

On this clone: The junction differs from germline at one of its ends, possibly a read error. The CDR3 loop is CASSLYIQETQYF. In DNA form, the CDR3 reads TGTGCTAGCAGCCTTTACATACAAGAGACCCAGTACTTC. This chain connects TRBV7-7 to TRBJ2-5; no firm D call. This CDR3 contains 13 residues. Germline V lookup: CDR1 SSHAT, CDR2 FNYEAQ (reference sequence).

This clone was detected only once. The CDR3 is CASSPAGTGAGELFF. In DNA, the CDR3 is TGTGCCAGCAGCCCCGCCGGGACAGGGGCCGGGGAGCTGTTTTTT. The chain links TRBV7-9 to TRBJ2-2; 10 bases map to TRBD1. Trimming cost V 5 bases and J 6 bases; bases outside gene matches: 6. Germline V gives CDR1 SEHNR, CDR2 FQNEAQ (reference sequence). The CDR3 is 15 residues long.

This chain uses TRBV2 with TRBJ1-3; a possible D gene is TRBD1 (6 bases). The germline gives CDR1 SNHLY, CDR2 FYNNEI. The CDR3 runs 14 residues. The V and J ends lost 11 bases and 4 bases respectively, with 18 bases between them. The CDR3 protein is CAGKPGVAGNTIYF. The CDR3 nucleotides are TGTGCCGGAAAGCCAGGGGTTGCCGGAAACACCATATATTTT.